Listed below are T cell receptor beta chains from one sample, sequenced in a study of T cell changes during pregnancy in multiple sclerosis. This table comes from immunoSEQ multiplex PCR, and its TCRdb copy is limited to in-frame clones, with some not included. The table shows about 40,000 clones, with approximately 90% occurring only once. The material was CD4+ T cells from peripheral blood mononuclear cells, obtained after pregnancy. Source of these receptors: a female donor with multiple sclerosis, enrolled in a pregnancy study. The CDR3 runs from the conserved cysteine through the conserved F or W. The D gene is left open where the match is weak. Clone size is stated in some rows and not others, as once, few, many or a class when expanded.

cdr3_aa,cdr3_nt,v_call,j_call,d_call,clone_size
CASSNRDRVRNGYTF,TGTGCCAGCAGCAACCGGGACAGGGTAAGAAATGGCTACACCTTC,TRBV5-4,TRBJ1-2,TRBD1,-
CASSLAGGTDSPLHF,TGTGCCAGCAGCTTGGCAGGGGGCACTGATTCACCCCTCCACTTT,TRBV5-6,TRBJ1-6,TRBD1,-
CASSQGQGLSYTF,TGTGCCAGCAGCCAGGGACAGGGGCTGAGCTACACCTTC,TRBV14,TRBJ1-2,TRBD1,-
CASSLGESGQETQYF,TGTGCCAGCAGCTTGGGGGAGTCGGGGCAAGAGACCCAGTACTTC,TRBV5-8,TRBJ2-5,-,-
CASSSQGSGNTIYF,TGTGCCAGCAGCTCACAGGGCTCTGGAAACACCATATATTTT,TRBV5-4,TRBJ1-3,-,few
CASRVAGAGNEQFF,TGTGCCAGCAGAGTCGCGGGAGCGGGCAATGAGCAGTTCTTC,TRBV2,TRBJ2-1,TRBD2,-
CASPGLAGSTDTQYF,TGTGCCTCTCCGGGACTAGCGGGATCCACAGATACGCAGTATTTT,TRBV30,TRBJ2-3,TRBD2,-
CASSPRLALSTDTQYF,TGTGCCAGCAGCCCGAGACTAGCACTGAGCACAGATACGCAGTATTTT,TRBV7-2,TRBJ2-3,TRBD2,-
CASSFLAGEGNEQFF,TGTGCCAGCAGCTTCTTAGCGGGAGAGGGAAATGAGCAGTTCTTC,TRBV7-3,TRBJ2-1,TRBD2,-
CAVNSDSRNEQYF,TGTGCCGTAAACTCGGACAGTAGGAACGAGCAGTACTTC,TRBV10-3,TRBJ2-7,-,once
CASKPGQGHSPLHF,TGTGCCAGCAAGCCGGGACAGGGTCACTCACCCCTCCACTTT,TRBV2,TRBJ1-6,TRBD1,-
CASTPLGTSGSSYEQYF,TGTGCCAGCACCCCCCTGGGGACTAGCGGAAGCTCCTACGAGCAGTACTTC,TRBV25-1,TRBJ2-7,TRBD2,-
CASSSVLEAGGPRFF,TGTGCCAGTAGTAGTGTCCTGGAGGCGGGAGGGCCCAGGTTCTTC,TRBV19,TRBJ2-1,TRBD2,-
CASRRQGAENEQFF,TGCGCCAGCAGAAGACAGGGGGCCGAGAATGAGCAGTTCTTC,TRBV5-1,TRBJ2-1,TRBD1,once
CASSEGTVSLYGYTF,TGTGCCAGCAGTGAAGGGACAGTCTCCCTCTATGGCTACACCTTC,TRBV6-1,TRBJ1-2,-,-
CASSLQGVDTEAFF,TGTGCCAGCAGCTTACAGGGGGTGGACACTGAAGCTTTCTTT,TRBV6-6,TRBJ1-1,TRBD1,-